Below, one T cell receptor beta chain is given with its context. The ends were cut back, 8 bases at V and 10 bases at J, with 15 bases in the middle. The CDR3 length is 12 residues. Germline assignment: CDR1 MDHEN and CDR2 SYDVKM. Profiled with immunoSEQ multiplex PCR; TCRdb holds only in-frame clones, not every one. The sample contains more than 450,000 clones, 87% of which appear only once. The source of the sample is a study of blood T cell repertoires in COVID-19. Cohort 3 recovered donors had two negative PCRs, clearance, or symptom resolution. The gene calls are TRBV28 and TRBJ1-5; TRBD1 is a possible D gene (5 bases). This sequence originates from a woman under 30 who had recovered from COVID-19. Sequencing input: PBMCs or T cells enriched from blood (not recorded which). The CDR3 here is CASGKGTHPQHF. In nucleotides, the CDR3 is TGTGCCAGCGGAAAGGGGACTCATCCCCAGCATTTT. The full variable domain, in which reference TRBV28 and TRBJ1-5 provide the parts outside the CDR3, is DVKVTQSSRYLVKRTGEKVFLECVQDMDHENMFWYRQDPGLGLRLIYFSYDVKMKEKGDIPEGYSVSREKKERFSLILESASTNQTSMYLCASGKGTHPQHFGDGTRLSIL.